Listed below are T cell receptor beta chains from one sample, sequenced in a study of beta chain features in type 1 diabetes. Profiling relied on immunoSEQ multiplex PCR, and the TCRdb table lists in-frame clones only, not all of them. The sample includes roughly 500,000 clones, about 32% of them seen just once. The specimen was naive CD4+ T cells from blood. The receptor source for this set is a man between 18 and 35 years old in good health. CDR3s leave out the opening cysteine and the closing phenylalanine or tryptophan. Each record gives: J gene, V gene, CDR3 protein.

TRBJ2-1 | TRBV7-2 | ASSLVGFYNEQF
TRBJ2-5 | TRBV29-1 | SVDPIGLAGGGETQY
TRBJ2-1 | TRBV5-1 | ASSLIGLYNEQF
TRBJ1-5 | TRBV5-6 | ASNIRGASNQPQH
TRBJ2-7 | TRBV6-5 | ASSSEMDRSYEQY
TRBJ2-7 | TRBV25-1 | ASSIGGIGVYEQY
TRBJ2-7 | TRBV2 | ASSEAPGVAHEQY
TRBJ2-7 | TRBV7-2 | ASSLRGQYEQY
TRBJ2-2 | TRBV30 | AWIPGRGTGELF
TRBJ1-5 | TRBV27 | ASSPPNQPQH
TRBJ2-2 | TRBV28 | ASSPSLTFNTGELF
TRBJ2-1 | TRBV18 | ASSPSGSSYNEQF
TRBJ2-3 | TRBV29-1 | SVERLGGTGDTQY
TRBJ2-7 | TRBV30 | AWSVPRTRSYEQY
TRBJ2-1 | TRBV19 | ASSSSGGSYNEQF
TRBJ2-7 | TRBV4-1 | ASSQPGTGYEQY
TRBJ2-3 | TRBV29-1 | SVQGLAVASTDTQY
TRBJ2-3 | TRBV6-1 | ASSLGQSTDTQY
TRBJ2-1 | TRBV29-1 | SVDKREGPYEQF
TRBJ2-1 | TRBV5-1 | ASSLALASYNEQF
TRBJ2-1 | TRBV7-2 | ASSIRQEDNEQF
TRBJ2-7 | TRBV11-2 | ASSFLDGIEQY
TRBJ2-3 | TRBV28 | ASSPPGLGYTDTQY
TRBJ2-7 | TRBV6-6 | ASSYSASGTHEQY
TRBJ2-3 | TRBV4-1 | ASSQGQGSTDTQY
TRBJ2-1 | TRBV9 | ASSALAGLDNEQF
TRBJ2-1 | TRBV4-3 | ASSLWPGTSGSLEQF
TRBJ2-1 | TRBV28 | AIETPNEQF
TRBJ2-2 | TRBV27 | ASSLRAGVLNAGELF
TRBJ2-1 | TRBV9 | ASSVSLELAYNEQF
TRBJ1-2 | TRBV1 | TSSQGVLNYGYT
TRBJ1-2 | TRBV6-5 | ASSYKRESGYT
TRBJ2-1 | TRBV5-1 | ASSLDVYNEQF
TRBJ1-2 | TRBV4-1 | ASSQGDRTAYGYT
TRBJ2-7 | TRBV10-3 | AISESGQARQY
TRBJ2-3 | TRBV28 | ASSSASGSTDTQY
TRBJ1-1 | TRBV30 | AWRGDRVNTEAF
TRBJ1-5 | TRBV4-2 | ASSQDGANGNQPQH
TRBJ2-1 | TRBV11-2 | ASSLGLLQSSYNEQF
TRBJ2-3 | TRBV2 | ASGRLDMGDTQY
TRBJ2-7 | TRBV29-1 | SVLRTGEFYEQY